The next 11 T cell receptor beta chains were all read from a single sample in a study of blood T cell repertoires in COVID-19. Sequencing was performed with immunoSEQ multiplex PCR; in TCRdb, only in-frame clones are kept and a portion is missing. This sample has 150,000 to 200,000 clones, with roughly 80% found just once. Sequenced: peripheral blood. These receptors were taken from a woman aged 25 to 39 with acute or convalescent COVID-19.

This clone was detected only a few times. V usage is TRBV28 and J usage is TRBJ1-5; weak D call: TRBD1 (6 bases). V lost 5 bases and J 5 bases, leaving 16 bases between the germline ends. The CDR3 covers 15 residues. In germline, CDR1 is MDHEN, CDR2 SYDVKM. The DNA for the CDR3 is TGTGCCAGCAGTGCCCAACAGGGAGGGCATCAGCCCCAGCATTTT. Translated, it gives CASSAQQGGHQPQHF. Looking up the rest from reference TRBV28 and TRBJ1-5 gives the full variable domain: DVKVTQSSRYLVKRTGEKVFLECVQDMDHENMFWYRQDPGLGLRLIYFSYDVKMKEKGDIPEGYSVSREKKERFSLILESASTNQTSMYLCASSAQQGGHQPQHFGDGTRLSIL.

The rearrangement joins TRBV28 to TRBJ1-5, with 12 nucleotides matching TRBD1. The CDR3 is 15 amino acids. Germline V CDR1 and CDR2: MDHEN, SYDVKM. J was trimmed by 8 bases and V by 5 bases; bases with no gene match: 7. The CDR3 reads CASSLGQGASEPQHF. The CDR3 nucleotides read TGTGCCAGCAGTCTGGGACAGGGGGCGAGTGAGCCCCAGCATTTT.

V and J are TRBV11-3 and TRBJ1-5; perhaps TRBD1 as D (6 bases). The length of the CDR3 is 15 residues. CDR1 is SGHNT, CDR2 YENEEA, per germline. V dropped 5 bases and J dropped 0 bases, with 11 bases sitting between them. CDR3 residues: CASSTRGDSNQPQHF. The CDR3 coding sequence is TGTGCCAGCAGCACCAGGGGCGATAGCAATCAGCCCCAGCATTTT.

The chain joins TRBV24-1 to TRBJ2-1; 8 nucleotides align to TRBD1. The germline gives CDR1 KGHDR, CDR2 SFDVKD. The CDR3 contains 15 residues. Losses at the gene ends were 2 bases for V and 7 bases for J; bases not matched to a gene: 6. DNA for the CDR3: TGTGCCACCAGTGATTCGGACAGGGAGTTGAATGAGCAGTTCTTC. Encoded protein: CATSDSDRELNEQFF.

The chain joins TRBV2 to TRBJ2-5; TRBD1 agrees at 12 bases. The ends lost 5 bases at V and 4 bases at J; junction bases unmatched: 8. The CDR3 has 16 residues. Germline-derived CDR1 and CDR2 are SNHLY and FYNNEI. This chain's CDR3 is CASSPGQGARVETQYF. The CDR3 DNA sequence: TGTGCCAGCAGTCCGGGACAGGGGGCGCGGGTAGAGACCCAGTACTTC.

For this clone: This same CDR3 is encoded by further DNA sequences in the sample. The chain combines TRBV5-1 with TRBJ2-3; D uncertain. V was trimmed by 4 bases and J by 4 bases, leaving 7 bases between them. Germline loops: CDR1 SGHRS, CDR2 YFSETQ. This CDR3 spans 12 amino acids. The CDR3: CASSRSADTQYF. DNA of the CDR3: TGCGCCAGCAGCCGGTCGGCAGATACGCAGTATTTT.

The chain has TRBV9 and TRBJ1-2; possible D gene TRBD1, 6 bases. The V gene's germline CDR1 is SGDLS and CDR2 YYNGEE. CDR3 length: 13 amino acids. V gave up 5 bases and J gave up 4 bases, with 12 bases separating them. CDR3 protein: CASRMGASYGYTF. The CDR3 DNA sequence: TGTGCCAGCAGAATGGGGGCTAGCTATGGCTACACCTTC.

CDR3 sequence reads: CASSLAYGYTF. DNA for the CDR3: TGTGCCAGCAGTTTGGCCTATGGCTACACCTTC. The V and J genes are TRBV28 and TRBJ1-2, with D hard to call. Germline V gives CDR1 MDHEN, CDR2 SYDVKM. CDR3 length: 11 amino acids. Trimming pared 3 bases from V and 4 bases from J, leaving 3 bases between.

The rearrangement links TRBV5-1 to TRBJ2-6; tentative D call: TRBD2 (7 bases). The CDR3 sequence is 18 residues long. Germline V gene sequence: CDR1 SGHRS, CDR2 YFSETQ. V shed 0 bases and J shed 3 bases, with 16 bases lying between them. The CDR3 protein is CASSLARGAEFGANVLTF. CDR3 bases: TGCGCCAGCAGCTTGGCACGGGGGGCGGAATTTGGGGCCAACGTCCTGACTTTC. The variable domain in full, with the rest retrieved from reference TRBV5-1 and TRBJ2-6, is KAGVTQTPRYLIKTRGQQVTLSCSPISGHRSVSWYQQTPGQGLQFLFEYFSETQRNKGNFPGRFSGRQFSNSRSEMNVSTLELGDSALYLCASSLARGAEFGANVLTFGAGSRLTVL.

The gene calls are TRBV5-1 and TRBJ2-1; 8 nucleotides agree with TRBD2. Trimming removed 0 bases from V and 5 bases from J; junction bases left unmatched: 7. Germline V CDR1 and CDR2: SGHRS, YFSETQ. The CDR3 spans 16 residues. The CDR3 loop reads CASSLGGGRPDNEQFF. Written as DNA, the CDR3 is TGCGCCAGCAGCTTGGGGGGCGGGAGGCCAGACAATGAGCAGTTCTTC. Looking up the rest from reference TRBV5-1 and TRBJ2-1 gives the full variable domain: KAGVTQTPRYLIKTRGQQVTLSCSPISGHRSVSWYQQTPGQGLQFLFEYFSETQRNKGNFPGRFSGRQFSNSRSEMNVSTLELGDSALYLCASSLGGGRPDNEQFFGPGTRLTVL.

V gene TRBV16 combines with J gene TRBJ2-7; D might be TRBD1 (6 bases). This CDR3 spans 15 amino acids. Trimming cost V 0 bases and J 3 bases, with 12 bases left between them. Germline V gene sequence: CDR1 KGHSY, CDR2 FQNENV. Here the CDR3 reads CASSQSPGANYEQYF. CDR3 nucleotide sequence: TGTGCCAGCAGCCAATCCCCAGGGGCTAACTACGAGCAGTACTTC.